Below, 2 T cell receptor beta chains from the same sample are listed, as sequenced in a study of cytomegalovirus exposure and HLA in healthy donors. Clones were read by immunoSEQ multiplex PCR, and TCRdb kept only the in-frame ones, dropping some. The data contain approximately 280,000 clones, around 87% of them seen just once; the ten biggest clones take up approximately 0.95%. Sequencing used PBMCs. These receptors all stem from a woman aged 18-29 years in good health and CMV-seronegative.

The CDR3 DNA reads TGTGCCAGCAGCAAAGTTTTGGAGACTAGGCCCTCCTACGAGCAGTACTTC. Its protein product is CASSKVLETRPSYEQYF. The chain has TRBV21-1 and TRBJ2-7; the D segment call TRBD2 is taken from the table without a DNA check. TRBV21-1 is termed a pseudogene. The CDR3 has 17 residues.

The chain combines TRBV5-1 with TRBJ1-4, with D tentatively TRBD1 (6 bases). CDR1 is SGHRS and CDR2 is YFSETQ in the germline V gene. Trimming shortened V by 2 bases and J by 4 bases, and 18 bases separated the two germline ends. This CDR3 region has 17 residues. The CDR3 DNA reads as TGCGCCAGCAGCTTAGGGGGAGTTGGGGAACATAATGAAAAACTGTTTTTT. Encoded protein: CASSLGGVGEHNEKLFF.